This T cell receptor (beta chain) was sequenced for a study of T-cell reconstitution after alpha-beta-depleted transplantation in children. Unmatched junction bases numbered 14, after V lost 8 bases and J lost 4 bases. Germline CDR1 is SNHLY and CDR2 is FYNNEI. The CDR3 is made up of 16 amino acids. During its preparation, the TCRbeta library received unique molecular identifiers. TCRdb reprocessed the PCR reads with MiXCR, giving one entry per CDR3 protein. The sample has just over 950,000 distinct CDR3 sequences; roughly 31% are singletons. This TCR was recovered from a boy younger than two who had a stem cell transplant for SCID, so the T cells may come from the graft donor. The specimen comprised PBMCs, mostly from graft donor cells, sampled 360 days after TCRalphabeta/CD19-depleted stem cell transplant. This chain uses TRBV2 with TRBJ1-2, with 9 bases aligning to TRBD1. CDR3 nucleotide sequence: TGTGCCAGCGTAAACAGGGGGCAGATGAGGATCTATGGCTACACCTTC. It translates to CASVNRGQMRIYGYTF.